This T cell receptor beta chain was profiled in a study of blood T cell repertoires in COVID-19. In the study overall: The cDNA or gDNA used as material had been derived from T cells, B-cell-depleted T cells, or PBMCs.

Which cohort a participant joined came from the clinical history participants gave. In the original processing: Amplification of reference gene primers was used by the study to estimate nucleated cell counts. Clones were read by immunoSEQ multiplex PCR, and TCRdb kept only the in-frame ones, dropping some. That table furnishes V, J and clone size, whereas the DNA furnished D and trimming. The table has approximately 450,000 clones, roughly 87% seen once. The sample was PBMCs or T cells enriched from blood (not recorded which). The clonotype was recovered from a woman aged 18-29 years with acute COVID-19.

CDR3 nucleotide sequence: TGCGCCAGCAGAAGTAGCGGGGTTGGGGAGCAGTACTTC. This translates into CASRSSGVGEQYF. The chain has TRBV10-2 and TRBJ2-7; TRBD2 agrees at 8 bases. V trimming: 6 bases; J trimming: 7 bases; junction bases outside the gene matches: 8. This CDR3 has 13 amino acids. The V gene's germline CDR1 is WSHSY and CDR2 SAAADI.